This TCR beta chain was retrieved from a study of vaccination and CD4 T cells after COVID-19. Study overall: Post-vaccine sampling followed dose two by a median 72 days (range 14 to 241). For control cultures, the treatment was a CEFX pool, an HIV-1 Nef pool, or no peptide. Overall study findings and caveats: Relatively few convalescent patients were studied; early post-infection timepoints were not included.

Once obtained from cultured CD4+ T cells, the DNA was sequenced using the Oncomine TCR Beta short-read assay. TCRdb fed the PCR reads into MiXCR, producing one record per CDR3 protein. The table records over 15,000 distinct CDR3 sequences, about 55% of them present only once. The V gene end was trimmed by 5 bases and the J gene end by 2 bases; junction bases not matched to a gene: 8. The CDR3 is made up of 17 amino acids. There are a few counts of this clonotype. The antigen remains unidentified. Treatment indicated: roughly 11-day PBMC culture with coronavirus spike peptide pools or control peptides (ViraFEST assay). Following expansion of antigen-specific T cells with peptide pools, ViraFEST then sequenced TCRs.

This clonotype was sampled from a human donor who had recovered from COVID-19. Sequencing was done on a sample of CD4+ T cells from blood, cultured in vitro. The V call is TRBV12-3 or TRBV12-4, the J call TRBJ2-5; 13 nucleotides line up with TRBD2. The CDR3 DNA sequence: TGTGCCAGCAGTCCAGGACTAGCGGGAGTGGGGCAAGAGACCCAGTACTTC. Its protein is CASSPGLAGVGQETQYF.